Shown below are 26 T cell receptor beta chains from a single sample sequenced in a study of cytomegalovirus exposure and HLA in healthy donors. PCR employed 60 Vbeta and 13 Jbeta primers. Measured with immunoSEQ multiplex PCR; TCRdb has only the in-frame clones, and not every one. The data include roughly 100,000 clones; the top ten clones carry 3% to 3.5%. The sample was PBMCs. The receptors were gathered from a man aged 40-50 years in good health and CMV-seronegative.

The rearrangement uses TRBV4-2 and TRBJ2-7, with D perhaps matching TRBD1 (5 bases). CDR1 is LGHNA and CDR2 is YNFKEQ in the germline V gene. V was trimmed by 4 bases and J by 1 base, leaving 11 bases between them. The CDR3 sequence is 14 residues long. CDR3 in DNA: TGTGCCAGCAGCCTTCACACAGGTTCCTACGAGCAGTACTTC. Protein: CASSLHTGSYEQYF.

This chain's CDR3 is CASSTKYRGRAGELFF. The CDR3 nucleotides read TGTGCCAGTAGTACCAAGTACAGGGGGCGGGCCGGGGAGCTGTTTTTT. The chain employs TRBV19 and TRBJ2-2, with 9 bases matching TRBD1. From germline, CDR1 is LNHDA and CDR2 SQIVND (reference sequence). Germline trimming cut 4 bases from V and 6 bases from J; bases unmatched to any gene: 9. This CDR3 has 16 residues.

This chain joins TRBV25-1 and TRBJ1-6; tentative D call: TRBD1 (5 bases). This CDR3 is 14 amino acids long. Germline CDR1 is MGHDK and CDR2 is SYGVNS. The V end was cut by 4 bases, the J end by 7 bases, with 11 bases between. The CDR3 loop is CASSGGGYNSPLHF. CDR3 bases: TGTGCCAGCAGTGGGGGGGGTTACAATTCACCCCTCCACTTT.

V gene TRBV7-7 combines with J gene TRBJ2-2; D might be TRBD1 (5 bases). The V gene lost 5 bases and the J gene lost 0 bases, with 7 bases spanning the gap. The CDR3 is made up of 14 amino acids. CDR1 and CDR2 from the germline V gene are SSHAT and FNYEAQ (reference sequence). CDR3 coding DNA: TGTGCCAGCAGCCAGACAGCGAACACCGGGGAGCTGTTTTTT. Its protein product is CASSQTANTGELFF.

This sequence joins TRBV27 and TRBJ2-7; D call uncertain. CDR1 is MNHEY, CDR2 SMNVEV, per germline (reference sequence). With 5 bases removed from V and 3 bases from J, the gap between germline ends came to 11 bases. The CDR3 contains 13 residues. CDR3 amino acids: CASSPTGLYEQYF. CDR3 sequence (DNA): TGTGCCAGCAGTCCGACGGGTCTCTACGAGCAGTACTTC.

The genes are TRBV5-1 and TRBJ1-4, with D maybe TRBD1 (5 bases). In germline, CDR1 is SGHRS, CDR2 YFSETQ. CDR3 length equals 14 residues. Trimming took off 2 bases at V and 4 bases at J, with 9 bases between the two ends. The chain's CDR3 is CASSFGTNNEKLFF. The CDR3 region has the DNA TGCGCCAGCAGCTTCGGGACTAATAATGAAAAACTGTTTTTT.

This chain's CDR3 is CASSLQGQGSGNTIYF. CDR3 nucleotides: TGTGCCAGCAGCTTACAGGGTCAGGGCTCTGGAAACACCATATATTTT. The chain joins TRBV7-9 to TRBJ1-3, with a tentative D call TRBD1 (5 bases). V was cut by 2 bases and J by 0 bases, with 11 bases left in between. This CDR3 spans 16 amino acids. In germline, CDR1 is SEHNR, CDR2 FQNEAQ (reference sequence). The variable domain in full, completed from reference TRBV7-9 and TRBJ1-3, reads DTGVSQNPRHKITKRGQNVTFRCDPISEHNRLYWYRQTLGQGPEFLTYFQNEAQLEKSRLLSDRFSAERPKGSFSTLEIQRTEQGDSAMYLCASSLQGQGSGNTIYFGEGSWLTVV.

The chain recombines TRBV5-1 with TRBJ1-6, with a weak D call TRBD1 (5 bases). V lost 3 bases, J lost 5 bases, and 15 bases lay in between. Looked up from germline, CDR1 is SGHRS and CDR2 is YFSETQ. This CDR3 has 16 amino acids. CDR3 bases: TGCGCCAGCAGCTCCGTCCCAGGGAACGATAATTCACCCCTCCACTTT. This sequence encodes CASSSVPGNDNSPLHF.

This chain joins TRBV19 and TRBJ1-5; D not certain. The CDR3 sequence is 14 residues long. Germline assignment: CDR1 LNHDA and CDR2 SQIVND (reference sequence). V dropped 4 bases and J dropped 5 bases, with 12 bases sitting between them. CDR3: CASSKEGMHQPQHF. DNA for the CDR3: TGTGCCAGTAGTAAGGAGGGTATGCATCAGCCCCAGCATTTT.

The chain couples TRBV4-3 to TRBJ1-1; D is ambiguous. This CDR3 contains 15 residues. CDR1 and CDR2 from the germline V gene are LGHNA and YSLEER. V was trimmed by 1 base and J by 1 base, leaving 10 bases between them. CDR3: CASSQGGHPNTEAFF. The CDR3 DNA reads TGCGCCAGCAGCCAAGGTGGGCATCCGAACACTGAAGCTTTCTTT.

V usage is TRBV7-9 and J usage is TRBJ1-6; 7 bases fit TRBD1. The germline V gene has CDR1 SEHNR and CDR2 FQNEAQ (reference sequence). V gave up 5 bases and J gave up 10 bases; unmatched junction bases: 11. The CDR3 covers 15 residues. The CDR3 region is CASSGNRGPGSPLHF. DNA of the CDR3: TGTGCCAGCAGCGGCAATAGGGGGCCAGGGTCACCCCTCCACTTT.

This CDR3 is CASTTGQINQPQHF. DNA for the CDR3: TGTGCCAGCACAACGGGACAGATCAATCAGCCCCAGCATTTT. The chain has TRBV2 and TRBJ1-5; 7 nucleotides align to TRBD1. CDR3 length equals 14 residues. V lost 7 bases, J lost 3 bases, and 6 bases stayed unmatched. CDR1 and CDR2 (germline): SNHLY, FYNNEI.

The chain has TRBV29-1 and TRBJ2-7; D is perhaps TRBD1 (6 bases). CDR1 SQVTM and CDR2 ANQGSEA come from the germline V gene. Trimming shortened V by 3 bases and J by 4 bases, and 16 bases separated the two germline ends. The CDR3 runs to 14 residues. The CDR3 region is CSVDKGGIGYEQYF. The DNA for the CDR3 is TGCAGCGTTGACAAAGGGGGTATCGGATACGAGCAGTACTTC.

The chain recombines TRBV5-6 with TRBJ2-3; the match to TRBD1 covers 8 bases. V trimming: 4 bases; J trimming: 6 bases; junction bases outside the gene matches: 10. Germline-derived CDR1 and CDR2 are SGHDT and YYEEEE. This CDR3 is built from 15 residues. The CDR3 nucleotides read TGTGCCAGCAGCCCGGGACAGGTTGGTATGGATACGCAGTATTTT. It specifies CASSPGQVGMDTQYF.

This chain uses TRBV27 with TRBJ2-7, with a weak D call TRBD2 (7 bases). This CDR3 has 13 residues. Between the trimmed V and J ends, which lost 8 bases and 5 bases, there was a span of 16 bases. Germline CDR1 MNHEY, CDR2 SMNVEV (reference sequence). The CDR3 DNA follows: TGTGCCAGCGGGGGGGCCGTATCCGACGAGCAGTACTTC. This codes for CASGGAVSDEQYF.

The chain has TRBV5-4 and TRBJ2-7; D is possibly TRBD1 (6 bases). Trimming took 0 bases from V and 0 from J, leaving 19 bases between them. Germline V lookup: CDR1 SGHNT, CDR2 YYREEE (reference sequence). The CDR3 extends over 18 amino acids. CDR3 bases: TGTGCCAGCAGCTTGGGGGGACGATTGACAGGTAGCTCCTACGAGCAGTACTTC. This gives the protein CASSLGGRLTGSSYEQYF.

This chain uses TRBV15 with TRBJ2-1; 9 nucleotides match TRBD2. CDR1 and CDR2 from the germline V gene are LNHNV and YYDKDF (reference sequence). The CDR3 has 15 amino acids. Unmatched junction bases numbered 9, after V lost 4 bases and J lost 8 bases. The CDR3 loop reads CATSKSSGTGYEQFF. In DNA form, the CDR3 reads TGTGCCACCAGCAAATCTAGCGGGACGGGGTATGAGCAGTTCTTC.

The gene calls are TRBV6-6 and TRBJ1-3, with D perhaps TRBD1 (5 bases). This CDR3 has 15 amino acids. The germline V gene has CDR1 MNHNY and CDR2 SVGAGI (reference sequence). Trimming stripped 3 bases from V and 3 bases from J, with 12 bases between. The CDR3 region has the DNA TGTGCCAGCAGTTATACGGGGACTGGTGGAAACACCATATATTTT. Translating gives CASSYTGTGGNTIYF.

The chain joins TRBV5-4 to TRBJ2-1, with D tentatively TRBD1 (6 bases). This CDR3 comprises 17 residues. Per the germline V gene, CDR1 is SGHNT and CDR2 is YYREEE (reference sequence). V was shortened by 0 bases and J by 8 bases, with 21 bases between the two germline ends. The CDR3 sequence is CASSLVPRDTRFHEQFF. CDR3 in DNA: TGTGCCAGCAGCTTGGTGCCTCGGGACACTCGGTTCCATGAGCAGTTCTTC.

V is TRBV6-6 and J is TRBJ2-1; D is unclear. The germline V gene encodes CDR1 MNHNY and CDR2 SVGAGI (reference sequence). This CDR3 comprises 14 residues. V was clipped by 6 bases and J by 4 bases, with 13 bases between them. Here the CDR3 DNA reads TGTGCCAGCAGCCCCCTCTCCCGGTACAATGAGCAGTTCTTC. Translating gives CASSPLSRYNEQFF.

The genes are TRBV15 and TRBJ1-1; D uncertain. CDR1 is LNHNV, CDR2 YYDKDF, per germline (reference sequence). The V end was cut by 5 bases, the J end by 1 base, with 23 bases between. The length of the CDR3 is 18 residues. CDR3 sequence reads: CATSLSRDPVRENTEAFF. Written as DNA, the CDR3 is TGTGCCACCAGCCTAAGTCGTGACCCAGTTCGGGAGAACACTGAAGCTTTCTTT. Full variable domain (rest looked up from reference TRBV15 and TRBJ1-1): DAMVIQNPRYQVTQFGKPVTLSCSQTLNHNVMYWYQQKSSQAPKLLFHYYDKDFNNEADTPDNFQSRRPNTSFCFLDIRSPGLGDTAMYLCATSLSRDPVRENTEAFFGQGTRLTVV.

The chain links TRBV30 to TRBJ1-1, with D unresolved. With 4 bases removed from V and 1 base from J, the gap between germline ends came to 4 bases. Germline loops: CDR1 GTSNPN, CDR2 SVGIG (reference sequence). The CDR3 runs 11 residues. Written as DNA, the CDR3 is TGTGCCTGGAATCGGAACACTGAAGCTTTCTTT. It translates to CAWNRNTEAFF.

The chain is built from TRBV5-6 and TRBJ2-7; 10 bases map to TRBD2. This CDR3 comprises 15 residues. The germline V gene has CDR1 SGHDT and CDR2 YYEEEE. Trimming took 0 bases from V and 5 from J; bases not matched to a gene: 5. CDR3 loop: CASSLAGLAHNEQYF. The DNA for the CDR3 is TGTGCCAGCAGCTTGGCGGGACTAGCGCACAACGAGCAGTACTTC.

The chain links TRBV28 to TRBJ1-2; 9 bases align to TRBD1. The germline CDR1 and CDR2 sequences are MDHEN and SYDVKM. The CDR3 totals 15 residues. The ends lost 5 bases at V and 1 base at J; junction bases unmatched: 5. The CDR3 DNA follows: TGTGCCAGCAGTACTACAGGGGGCGGTAACTATGGCTACACCTTC. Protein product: CASSTTGGGNYGYTF.

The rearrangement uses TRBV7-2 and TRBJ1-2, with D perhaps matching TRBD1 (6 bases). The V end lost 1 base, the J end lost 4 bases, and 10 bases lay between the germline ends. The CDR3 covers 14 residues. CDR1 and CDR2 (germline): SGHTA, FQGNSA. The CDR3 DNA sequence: TGTGCCAGCAGCTTAGTGGGGGGGCTCTATGGCTACACCTTC. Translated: CASSLVGGLYGYTF. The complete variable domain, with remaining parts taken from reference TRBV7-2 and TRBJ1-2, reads GAGVSQSPSNKVTEKGKDVELRCDPISGHTALYWYRQSLGQGLEFLIYFQGNSAPDKSGLPSDRFSAERTGGSVSTLTIQRTQQEDSAVYLCASSLVGGLYGYTFGSGTRLTVV.

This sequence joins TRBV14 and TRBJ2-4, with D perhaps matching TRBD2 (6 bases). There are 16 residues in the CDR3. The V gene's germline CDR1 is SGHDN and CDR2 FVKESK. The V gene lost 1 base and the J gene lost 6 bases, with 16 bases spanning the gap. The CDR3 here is CASSQVGGGLGNIQYF. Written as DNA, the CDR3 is TGTGCCAGCAGCCAAGTGGGAGGAGGATTGGGAAACATTCAGTACTTC.